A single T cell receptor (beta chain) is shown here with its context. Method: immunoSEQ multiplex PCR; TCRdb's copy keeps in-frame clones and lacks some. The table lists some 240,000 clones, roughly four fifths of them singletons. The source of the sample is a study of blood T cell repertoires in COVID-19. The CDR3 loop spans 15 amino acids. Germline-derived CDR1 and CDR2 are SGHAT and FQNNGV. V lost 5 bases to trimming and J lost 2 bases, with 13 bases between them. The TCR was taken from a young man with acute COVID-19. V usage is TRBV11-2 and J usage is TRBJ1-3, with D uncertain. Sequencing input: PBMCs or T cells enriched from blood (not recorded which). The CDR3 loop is CASSPSSGAGNTIYF. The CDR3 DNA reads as TGTGCCAGCAGCCCGTCCTCGGGAGCTGGAAACACCATATATTTT.